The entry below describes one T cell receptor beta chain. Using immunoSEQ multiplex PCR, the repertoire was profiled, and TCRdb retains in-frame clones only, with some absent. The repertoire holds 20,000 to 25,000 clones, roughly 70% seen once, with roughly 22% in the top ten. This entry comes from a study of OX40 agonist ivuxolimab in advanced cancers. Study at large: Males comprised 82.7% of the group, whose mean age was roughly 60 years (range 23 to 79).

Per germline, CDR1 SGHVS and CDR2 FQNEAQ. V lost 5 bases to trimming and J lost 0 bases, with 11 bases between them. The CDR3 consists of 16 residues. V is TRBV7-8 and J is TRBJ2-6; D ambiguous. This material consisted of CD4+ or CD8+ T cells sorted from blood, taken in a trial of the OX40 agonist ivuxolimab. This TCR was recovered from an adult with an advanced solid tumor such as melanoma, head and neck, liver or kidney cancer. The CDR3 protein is CASSHRRVSGANVLTF. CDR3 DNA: TGTGCCAGCAGCCATCGTCGGGTCTCTGGGGCCAACGTCCTGACTTTC.